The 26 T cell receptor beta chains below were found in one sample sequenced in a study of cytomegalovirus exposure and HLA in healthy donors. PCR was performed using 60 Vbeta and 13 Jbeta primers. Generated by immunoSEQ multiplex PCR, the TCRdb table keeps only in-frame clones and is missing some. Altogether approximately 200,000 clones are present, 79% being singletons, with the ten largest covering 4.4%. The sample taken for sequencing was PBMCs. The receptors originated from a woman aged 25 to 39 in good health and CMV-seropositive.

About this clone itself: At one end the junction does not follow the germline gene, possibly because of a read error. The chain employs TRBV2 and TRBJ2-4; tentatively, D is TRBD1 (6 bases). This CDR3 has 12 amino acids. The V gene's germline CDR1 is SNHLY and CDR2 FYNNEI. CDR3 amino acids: CAVRTGMNIQYF. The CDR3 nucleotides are TGCGCCGTTCGTACAGGGATGAACATTCAGTACTTC.

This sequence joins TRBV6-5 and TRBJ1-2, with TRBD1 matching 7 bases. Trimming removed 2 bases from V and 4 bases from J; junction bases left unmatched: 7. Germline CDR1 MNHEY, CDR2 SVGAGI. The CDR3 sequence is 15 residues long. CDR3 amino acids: CASSYGQGVAYGYTF. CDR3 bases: TGTGCCAGCAGTTACGGGCAGGGGGTGGCCTATGGCTACACCTTC.

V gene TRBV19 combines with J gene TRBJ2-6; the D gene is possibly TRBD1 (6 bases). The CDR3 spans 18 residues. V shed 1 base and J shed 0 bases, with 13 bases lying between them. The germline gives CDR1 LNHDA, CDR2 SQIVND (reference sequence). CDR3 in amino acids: CASSIGRTAVSGANVLTF. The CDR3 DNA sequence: TGTGCCAGTAGTATAGGGCGGACAGCCGTCTCTGGGGCCAACGTCCTGACTTTC.

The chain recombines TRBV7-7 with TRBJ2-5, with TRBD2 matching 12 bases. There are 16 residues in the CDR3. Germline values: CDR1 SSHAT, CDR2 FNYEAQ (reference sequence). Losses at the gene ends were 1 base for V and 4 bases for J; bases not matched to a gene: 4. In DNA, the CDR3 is TGTGCCAGCAGCTTAGGGACTAGCGGGATCATAGAGACCCAGTACTTC. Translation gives CASSLGTSGIIETQYF.

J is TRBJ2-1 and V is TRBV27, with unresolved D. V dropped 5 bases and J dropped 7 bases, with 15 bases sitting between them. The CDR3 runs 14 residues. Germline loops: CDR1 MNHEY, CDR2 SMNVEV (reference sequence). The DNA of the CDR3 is TGTGCCAGCAGTGCCCGTGACCTAGGAAATGAGCAGTTCTTC. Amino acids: CASSARDLGNEQFF.

CDR3 bases: TGTGCCAGCAGTTCACAGGGGACGAACACTGAAGCTTTCTTT. This sequence encodes CASSSQGTNTEAFF. The chain joins TRBV6-5 to TRBJ1-1, with TRBD1 identical over 7 bases. V lost 4 bases to trimming and J lost 1 base; unmatched junction nucleotides: 3. The CDR3 totals 14 residues. Germline values: CDR1 MNHEY, CDR2 SVGAGI.

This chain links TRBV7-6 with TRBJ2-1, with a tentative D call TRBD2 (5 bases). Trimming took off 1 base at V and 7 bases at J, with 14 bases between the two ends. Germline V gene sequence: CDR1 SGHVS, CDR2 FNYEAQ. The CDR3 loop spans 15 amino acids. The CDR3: CASSLGHILENEQFF. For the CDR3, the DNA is TGTGCCAGCAGCTTAGGCCATATACTAGAAAATGAGCAGTTCTTC.

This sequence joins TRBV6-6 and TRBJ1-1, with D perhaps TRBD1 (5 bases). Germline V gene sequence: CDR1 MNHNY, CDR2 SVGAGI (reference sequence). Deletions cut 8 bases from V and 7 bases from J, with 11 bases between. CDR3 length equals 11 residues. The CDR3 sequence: CASWGEGEAFF. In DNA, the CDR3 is TGTGCCAGCTGGGGGGAGGGTGAAGCTTTCTTT.

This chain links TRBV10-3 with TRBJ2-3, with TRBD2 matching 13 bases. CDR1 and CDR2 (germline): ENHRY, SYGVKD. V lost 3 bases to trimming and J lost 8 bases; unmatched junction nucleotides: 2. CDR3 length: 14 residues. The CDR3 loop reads CAISEGLAGVTQYF. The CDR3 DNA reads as TGTGCCATCAGTGAAGGACTAGCGGGGGTTACGCAGTATTTT.

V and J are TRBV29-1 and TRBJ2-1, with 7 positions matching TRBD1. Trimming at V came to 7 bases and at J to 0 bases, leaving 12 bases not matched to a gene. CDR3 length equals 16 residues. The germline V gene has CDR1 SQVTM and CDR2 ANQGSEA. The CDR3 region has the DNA TGCAGCGCCCAAGGGAAACAGGGGAGCTCCTACAATGAGCAGTTCTTC. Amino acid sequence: CSAQGKQGSSYNEQFF.

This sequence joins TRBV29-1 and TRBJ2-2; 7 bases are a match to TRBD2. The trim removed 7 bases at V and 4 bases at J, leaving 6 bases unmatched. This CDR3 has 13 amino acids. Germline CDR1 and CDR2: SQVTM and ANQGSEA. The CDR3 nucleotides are TGCAGCGCCGGGGGGACGATCACCGGGGAGCTGTTTTTT. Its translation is CSAGGTITGELFF.

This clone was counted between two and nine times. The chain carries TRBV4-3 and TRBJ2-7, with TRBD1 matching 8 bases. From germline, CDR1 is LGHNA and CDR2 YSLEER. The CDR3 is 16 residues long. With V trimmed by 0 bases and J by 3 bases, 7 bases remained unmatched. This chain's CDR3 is CASSQDLQGGYYEQYF. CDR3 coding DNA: TGCGCCAGCAGCCAAGATCTACAGGGGGGTTACTACGAGCAGTACTTC.

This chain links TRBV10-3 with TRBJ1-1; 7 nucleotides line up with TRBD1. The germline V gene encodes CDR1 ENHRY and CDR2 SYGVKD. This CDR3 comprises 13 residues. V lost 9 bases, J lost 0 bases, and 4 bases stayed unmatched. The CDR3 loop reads CAIMTGMNTEAFF. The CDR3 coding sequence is TGTGCCATAATGACAGGGATGAACACTGAAGCTTTCTTT.

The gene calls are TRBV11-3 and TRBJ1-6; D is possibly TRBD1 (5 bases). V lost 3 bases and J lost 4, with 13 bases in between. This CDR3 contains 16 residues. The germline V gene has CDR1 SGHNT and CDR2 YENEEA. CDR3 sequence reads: CASSLSPQGYNSPLHF. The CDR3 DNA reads TGTGCCAGCAGCTTGTCTCCGCAGGGATATAATTCACCCCTCCACTTT. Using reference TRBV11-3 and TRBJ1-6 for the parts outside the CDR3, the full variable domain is EAGVVQSPRYKIIEKKQPVAFWCNPISGHNTLYWYLQNLGQGPELLIRYENEEAVDDSQLPKDRFSAERLKGVDSTLKIQPAELGDSAVYLCASSLSPQGYNSPLHFGNGTRLTVT.

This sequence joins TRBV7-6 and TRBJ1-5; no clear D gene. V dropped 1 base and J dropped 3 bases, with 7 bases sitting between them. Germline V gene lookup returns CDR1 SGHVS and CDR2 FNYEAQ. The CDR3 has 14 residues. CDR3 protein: CASSLDRFNQPQHF. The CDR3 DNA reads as TGTGCCAGCAGCTTAGACAGATTCAATCAGCCCCAGCATTTT.

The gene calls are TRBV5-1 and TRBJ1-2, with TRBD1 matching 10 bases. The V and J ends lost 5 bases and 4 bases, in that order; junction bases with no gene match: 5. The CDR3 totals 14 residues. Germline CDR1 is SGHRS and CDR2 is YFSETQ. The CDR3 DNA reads TGCGCCAGCAGAACGGGACAGGGGAGCTATGGCTACACCTTC. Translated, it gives CASRTGQGSYGYTF.

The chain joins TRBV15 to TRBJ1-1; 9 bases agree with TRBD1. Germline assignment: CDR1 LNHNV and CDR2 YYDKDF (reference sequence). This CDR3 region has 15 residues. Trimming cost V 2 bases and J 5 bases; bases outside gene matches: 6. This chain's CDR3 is CATSRSGQGITEAFF. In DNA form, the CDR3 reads TGTGCCACCAGCAGATCTGGACAGGGGATTACTGAAGCTTTCTTT.

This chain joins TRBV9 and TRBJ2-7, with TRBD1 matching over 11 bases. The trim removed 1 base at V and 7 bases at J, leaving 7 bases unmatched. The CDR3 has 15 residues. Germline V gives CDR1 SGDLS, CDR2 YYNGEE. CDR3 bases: TGTGCCAGCAGCGTATACCCCGGGACAGGGGGTGAGCAGTACTTC. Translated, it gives CASSVYPGTGGEQYF.

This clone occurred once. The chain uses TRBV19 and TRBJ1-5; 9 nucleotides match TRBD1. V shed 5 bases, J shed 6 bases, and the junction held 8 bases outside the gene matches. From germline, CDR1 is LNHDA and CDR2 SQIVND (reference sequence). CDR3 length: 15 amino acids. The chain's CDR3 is CASSPLTGGGQPQHF. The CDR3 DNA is TGTGCCAGTAGTCCTTTAACAGGGGGCGGTCAGCCCCAGCATTTT.

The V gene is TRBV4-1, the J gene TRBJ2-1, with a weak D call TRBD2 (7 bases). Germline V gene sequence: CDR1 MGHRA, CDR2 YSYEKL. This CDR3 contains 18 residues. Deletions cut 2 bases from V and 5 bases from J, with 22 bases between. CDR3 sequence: CASSQSPRRGREDNEQFF. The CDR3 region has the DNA TGCGCCAGCAGCCAATCCCCCCGGAGGGGGAGGGAAGACAATGAGCAGTTCTTC.

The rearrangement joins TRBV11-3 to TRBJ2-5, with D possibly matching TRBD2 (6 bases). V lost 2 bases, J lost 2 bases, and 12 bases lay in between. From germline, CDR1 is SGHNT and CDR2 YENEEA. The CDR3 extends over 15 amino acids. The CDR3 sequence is CASSLRIGGQETQYF. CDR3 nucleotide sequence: TGTGCCAGCAGCTTAAGGATCGGGGGACAAGAGACCCAGTACTTC.

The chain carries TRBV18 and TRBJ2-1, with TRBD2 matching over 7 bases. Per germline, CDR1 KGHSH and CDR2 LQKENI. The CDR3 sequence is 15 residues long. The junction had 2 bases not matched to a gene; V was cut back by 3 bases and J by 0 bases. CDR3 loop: CASSPLAVSYNEQFF. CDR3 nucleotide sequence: TGTGCCAGCTCACCCCTAGCGGTCTCCTACAATGAGCAGTTCTTC.

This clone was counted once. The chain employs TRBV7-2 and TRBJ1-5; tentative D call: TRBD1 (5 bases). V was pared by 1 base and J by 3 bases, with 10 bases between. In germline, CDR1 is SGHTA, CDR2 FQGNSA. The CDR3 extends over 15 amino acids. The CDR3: CASSLGDRPNQPQHF. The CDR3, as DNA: TGTGCCAGCAGCTTAGGCGACAGACCCAATCAGCCCCAGCATTTT.

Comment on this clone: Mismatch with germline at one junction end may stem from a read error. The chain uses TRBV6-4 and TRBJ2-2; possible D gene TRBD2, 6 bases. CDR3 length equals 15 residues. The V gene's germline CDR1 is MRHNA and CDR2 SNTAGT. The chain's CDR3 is CASSQDYENSGELFF. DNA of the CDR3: TGTGCCAGCAGCCAGGACTACGAGAACTCCGGGGAGCTGTTTTTT.

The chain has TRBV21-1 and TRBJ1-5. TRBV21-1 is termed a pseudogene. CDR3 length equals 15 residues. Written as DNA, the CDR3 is TGTGCCAGCAGCACCGGGCCGGGAAGCAATCAGCCCCAGCATTTT. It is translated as CASSTGPGSNQPQHF.

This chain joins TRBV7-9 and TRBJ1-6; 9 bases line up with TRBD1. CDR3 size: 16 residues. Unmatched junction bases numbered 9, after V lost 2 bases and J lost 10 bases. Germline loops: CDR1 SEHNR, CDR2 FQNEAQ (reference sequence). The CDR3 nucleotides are TGTGCCAGCAGCTTATTCGCGGGACAGGGCCCGTCACCCCTCCACTTT. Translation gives CASSLFAGQGPSPLHF.